This TCR beta chain was captured by sequencing in a study of regulatory T cells in long-lasting Graves disease. Germline CDR1 reads SEHNR; CDR2 reads FQNEAQ (reference sequence). The CDR3 contains 16 residues. The V gene end was trimmed by 2 bases and the J gene end by 4 bases; junction bases not matched to a gene: 7. Both iRepertoire HTBI primers and Arm-PCR of CDR3 regions were used to build the TCR beta libraries. MiXCR, run by TCRdb on the multiplex PCR reads, gives a single entry per CDR3 protein. Of some 250,000 distinct CDR3 sequences listed, 15% to 20% were seen once; the top ten hold about 15%. The time point here: newly diagnosed GD, antithyroid drugs for less than 3 months. PBMC RNA served as the TCR library source. This sample also appeared in a second study, on T cells in Graves' hyperthyroidism and ophthalmopathy.

The specimen comprised peripheral blood mononuclear cells (PBMCs), sampled at new diagnosis, from a patient treated with antithyroid drugs. V and J are TRBV7-9 and TRBJ2-5, with 10 bases that match TRBD1. The clonotype comes from a woman between 25 and 40 years old with Graves disease. The CDR3 coding sequence is TGTGCCAGCAGCTTAACCCCGGACAGGGGGACAGAGACCCAGTACTTC. Translated: CASSLTPDRGTETQYF.